This T cell receptor beta chain was recorded in a study of blood T cell repertoires in COVID-19 (dated by TCRdb to 2020 to 2021). The study in broad terms: Samples from collaborators originated in the United States, Italy and Spain and spanned both the acute and convalescent phases of COVID-19. The prospective study material was composed of cDNA or gDNA derived from T cells, B-cell-depleted T cells, or PBMCs. The dataset comprised deeply sampled blood TCRbeta repertoires from subjects exposed to, actively infected with, or recovered from COVID-19. The repertoires were released in a freely available public database meant as a resource for research on the immune response to SARS-CoV-2. Samples came from the ongoing ImmuneRACE study (first 160 participants) plus 1,254 subjects from 6 global collaborators. Sample metadata almost always included a de-identified subject ID, COVID-19 status, age in years and sex. Where available, HLA class I and class II types were taken from metadata supplied by the sample provider and were not determined by assay-based typing.

Samples from volunteer blood donors who had recovered from COVID-19 were contributed by a second Seattle source. Each collaborating institution followed its own protocols to collect whole blood in K2EDTA tubes. For TCRbeta analysis, collaborator samples were shipped as frozen whole blood, as isolated PBMCs, or as DNA extracted from either sample type. The immunoSEQ Assay, a bias-controlled multiplex PCR, was used to amplify TCRbeta CDR3 regions from genomic DNA. On the authors' methods: The number of nucleated cells in each sample was estimated from the amplification of reference gene primers within the assay. To quantify the absolute abundance of each unique TCRbeta CDR3 rearrangement, sequence reads were collapsed and filtered. For each sample, productive Simpson clonality was calculated by taking the square root of Simpson's diversity index across productive rearrangements. The table comes from immuneACCESS by way of TCRdb, which keeps in-frame sequences with V and J called. Part of the clones is missing from these tables; in studies checked, under half for an unresolved V gene and the rest for unknown reasons. That table gives V, J and clone size, and the DNA gave D and trimming. Within this sample are about 300,000 clones, with 80% to 90% of them counted one time only. About 1.6% of the sample is in the top ten clones.

Overall study outcomes, separate from this receptor: The quantity of clinical and demographic metadata differed by source and by participant and was supplied without curation.

The germline V gene yields MNHEY for CDR1 and SVGAGI for CDR2. V lost 4 bases and J lost 4 bases; the stretch between them is 13 bases long. The CDR3 has 14 amino acids, counting the end cysteine and phenylalanine. Only the CDR3 region is kept as DNA, spanning 42 bases read in frame from base 1. About this clone itself: The specificity of this receptor is unknown. Base qualities were left out, and no much larger clone turns up one base away.

The TCR sequence derives from a middle-aged woman who had recovered from COVID-19. Sample: peripheral blood. The V gene is TRBV6-5 and the J gene is TRBJ1-2; TRBD1 might be the D gene, on 5 matching bases. The nucleotide sequence reads as follows: TGTGCCAGCAGTTCACCCCAGGGAGGCTATGGCTACACCTTC. It codes for CASSSPQGGYGYTF.